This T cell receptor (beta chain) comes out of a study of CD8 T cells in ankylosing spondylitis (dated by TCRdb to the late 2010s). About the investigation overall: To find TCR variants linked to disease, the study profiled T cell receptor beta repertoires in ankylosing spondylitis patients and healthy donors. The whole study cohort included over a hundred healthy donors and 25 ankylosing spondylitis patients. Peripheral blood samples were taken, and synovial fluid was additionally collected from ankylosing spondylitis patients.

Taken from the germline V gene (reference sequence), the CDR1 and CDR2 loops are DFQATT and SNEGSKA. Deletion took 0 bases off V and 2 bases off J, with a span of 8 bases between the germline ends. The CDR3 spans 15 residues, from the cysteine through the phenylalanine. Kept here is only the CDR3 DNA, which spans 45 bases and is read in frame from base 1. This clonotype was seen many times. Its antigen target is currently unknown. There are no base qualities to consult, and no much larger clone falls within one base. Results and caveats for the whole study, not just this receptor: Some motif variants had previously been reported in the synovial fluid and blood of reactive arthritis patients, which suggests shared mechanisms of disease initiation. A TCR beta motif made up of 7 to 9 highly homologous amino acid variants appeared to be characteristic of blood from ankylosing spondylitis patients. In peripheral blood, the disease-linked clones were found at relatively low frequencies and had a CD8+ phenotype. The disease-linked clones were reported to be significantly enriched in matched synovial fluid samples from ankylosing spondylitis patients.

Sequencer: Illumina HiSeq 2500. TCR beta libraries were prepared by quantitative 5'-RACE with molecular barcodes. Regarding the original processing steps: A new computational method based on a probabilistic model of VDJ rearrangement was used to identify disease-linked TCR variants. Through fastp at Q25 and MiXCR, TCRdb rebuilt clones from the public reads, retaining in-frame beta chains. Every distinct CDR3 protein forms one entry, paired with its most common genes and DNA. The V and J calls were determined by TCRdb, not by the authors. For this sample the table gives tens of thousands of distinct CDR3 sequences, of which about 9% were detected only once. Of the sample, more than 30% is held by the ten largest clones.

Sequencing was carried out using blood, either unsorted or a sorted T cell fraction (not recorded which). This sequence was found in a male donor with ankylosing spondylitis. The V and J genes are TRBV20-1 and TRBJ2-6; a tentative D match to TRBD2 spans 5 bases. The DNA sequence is TGCAGTGCTAGAGATCGGGATCCTGGGGCCAACGTCCTGACTTTC. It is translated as CSARDRDPGANVLTF.